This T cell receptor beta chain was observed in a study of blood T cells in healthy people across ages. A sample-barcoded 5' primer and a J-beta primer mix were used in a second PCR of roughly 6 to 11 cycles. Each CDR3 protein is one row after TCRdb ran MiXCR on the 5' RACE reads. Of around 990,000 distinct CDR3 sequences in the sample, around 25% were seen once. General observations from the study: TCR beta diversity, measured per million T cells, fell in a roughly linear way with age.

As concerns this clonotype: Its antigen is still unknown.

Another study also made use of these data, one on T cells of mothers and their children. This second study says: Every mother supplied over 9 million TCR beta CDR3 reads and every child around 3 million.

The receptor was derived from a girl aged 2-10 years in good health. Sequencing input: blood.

CDR3 residues: CASSSPVNVEQFF. CDR3 DNA: TGTGCCAGCAGTTCACCAGTTAATGTTGAGCAGTTCTTC. This rearrangement joins TRBV12-3 or TRBV12-4 to TRBJ2-5; the D is unclear. Near its end, the DNA agrees better with TRBJ2-1, so the J call may be wrong. The CDR3 spans 13 residues.